A single sample gave rise to the 27 T cell receptor beta chains below, sequenced in a study of blood T cell repertoires in COVID-19. Generated by immunoSEQ multiplex PCR, the TCRdb table keeps only in-frame clones and is missing some. The sample carries roughly 70,000 clones, more than 70% recorded once. Input material: peripheral blood. These receptors were taken from a man between 65 and 85 years old with acute or convalescent COVID-19.

The chain couples TRBV14 to TRBJ1-6; D gene ambiguous. Trimming shortened V by 0 bases and J by 5 bases, and 17 bases separated the two germline ends. The CDR3 length is 18 residues. Germline V CDR1 and CDR2: SGHDN, FVKESK. CDR3 amino acids: CASSQDGSGVLHNSPLHF. The CDR3 nucleotides read TGTGCCAGCAGCCAAGATGGGAGCGGGGTTCTTCATAATTCACCCCTCCACTTT.

The CDR3 sequence is CASSLLNYGYTF. CDR3 bases: TGTGCCAGCAGCTTACTCAACTATGGCTACACCTTC. This chain uses TRBV11-2 with TRBJ1-2, with no clear D. Trimming removed 2 bases from V and 2 bases from J, with 3 bases in between. The CDR3 length is 12 residues. Germline V gives CDR1 SGHAT, CDR2 FQNNGV.

The rearrangement links TRBV6-5 to TRBJ2-3, with D uncertain. Germline V gene sequence: CDR1 MNHEY, CDR2 SVGAGI. V was trimmed by 2 bases and J by 3 bases, leaving 12 bases between them. The length of the CDR3 is 15 residues. Written as DNA, the CDR3 is TGTGCCAGCAGTTACAGCGACCTCTTGACAGATACGCAGTATTTT. Translated: CASSYSDLLTDTQYF.

The V call is TRBV5-4, the J call TRBJ2-7; the D gene is possibly TRBD2 (5 bases). Trimming cost V 0 bases and J 3 bases, with 10 bases left between them. This CDR3 contains 14 residues. The germline gives CDR1 SGHNT, CDR2 YYREEE (reference sequence). CDR3 region: CASSLDSGSYEQYF. The DNA of the CDR3 is TGTGCCAGCAGCTTGGATTCGGGGAGCTACGAGCAGTACTTC.

This clone was observed a few times. The chain couples TRBV7-2 to TRBJ1-2, with D tentatively TRBD1 (5 bases). Looked up from germline, CDR1 is SGHTA and CDR2 is FQGNSA. The ends were cut back, 4 bases at V and 0 bases at J, with 12 bases in the middle. This CDR3 is built from 15 residues. This CDR3 is CASSSSGLANYGYTF. CDR3 DNA: TGTGCCAGCAGCTCCTCAGGGTTAGCTAACTATGGCTACACCTTC. The full variable domain, completed using reference TRBV7-2 and TRBJ1-2, is GAGVSQSPSNKVTEKGKDVELRCDPISGHTALYWYRQSLGQGLEFLIYFQGNSAPDKSGLPSDRFSAERTGGSVSTLTIQRTQQEDSAVYLCASSSSGLANYGYTFGSGTRLTVV.

This chain uses TRBV7-9 with TRBJ2-7, with 12 bases aligning to TRBD1. Trimming at V came to 5 bases and at J to 9 bases, leaving 8 bases not matched to a gene. The CDR3 spans 14 residues. Germline V CDR1 and CDR2: SEHNR, FQNEAQ (reference sequence). The CDR3 bases are TGTGCCAGCAGCCTACCGGGACAGGGGGCCGGGCAGTACTTC. Residues: CASSLPGQGAGQYF. The full variable domain, completed using reference TRBV7-9 and TRBJ2-7, is DTGVSQNPRHKITKRGQNVTFRCDPISEHNRLYWYRQTLGQGPEFLTYFQNEAQLEKSRLLSDRFSAERPKGSFSTLEIQRTEQGDSAMYLCASSLPGQGAGQYFGPGTRLTVT.

This chain uses TRBV15 with TRBJ1-5, with unresolved D. Per germline, CDR1 LNHNV and CDR2 YYDKDF (reference sequence). The CDR3 loop spans 18 amino acids. Trimming cost V 0 bases and J 7 bases, with 22 bases left between them. CDR3 loop: CATSRDRVLAVQRQPQHF. The CDR3 DNA is TGTGCCACCAGCAGAGACCGAGTGCTAGCCGTGCAGAGGCAGCCCCAGCATTTT.

J is TRBJ1-5 and V is TRBV5-1, with 11 bases matching TRBD1. V was clipped by 1 base and J by 11 bases; unmatched bases: 11. In germline, CDR1 is SGHRS, CDR2 YFSETQ. The CDR3 contains 16 residues. The DNA of the CDR3 is TGCGCCAGCAGCTTGTCTCCGGGACAGGGGGTGAGGGCCCAGCATTTT. It codes for CASSLSPGQGVRAQHF. The full variable domain, with the rest looked up from reference TRBV5-1 and TRBJ1-5, is KAGVTQTPRYLIKTRGQQVTLSCSPISGHRSVSWYQQTPGQGLQFLFEYFSETQRNKGNFPGRFSGRQFSNSRSEMNVSTLELGDSALYLCASSLSPGQGVRAQHFGDGTRLSIL.

The chain joins TRBV9 to TRBJ2-3; 12 bases align to TRBD2. CDR1 is SGDLS and CDR2 is YYNGEE in the germline V gene. V lost 3 bases, J lost 3 bases, and 5 bases stayed unmatched. The CDR3 is 16 amino acids. CDR3 sequence reads: CASSARLAGETDTQYF. CDR3 DNA: TGTGCCAGCAGCGCCAGACTAGCGGGAGAGACAGATACGCAGTATTTT.

The chain carries TRBV12-3 or TRBV12-4 and TRBJ1-1, with D tentatively TRBD1 (6 bases). V lost 2 bases and J 4 bases, leaving 8 bases between the germline ends. This CDR3 has 13 residues. The chain's CDR3 is CASSLSGVTEAFF. DNA for the CDR3: TGTGCCAGCAGTTTATCAGGGGTCACTGAAGCTTTCTTT.

This rearrangement joins TRBV5-4 to TRBJ2-3; TRBD1 matches at 10 bases. The germline V gene has CDR1 SGHNT and CDR2 YYREEE (reference sequence). V gave up 3 bases and J gave up 6 bases; unmatched junction bases: 4. CDR3 size: 14 residues. CDR3 sequence: CASSSGTGVDTQYF. The CDR3 DNA sequence: TGTGCCAGCAGCTCCGGGACAGGGGTTGATACGCAGTATTTT.

This clone has just one count. The chain recombines TRBV5-1 with TRBJ2-7; the match to TRBD2 covers 14 bases. CDR3 length: 17 amino acids. CDR1 SGHRS and CDR2 YFSETQ come from the germline V gene. Unmatched junction bases numbered 6, after V lost 4 bases and J lost 0 bases. CDR3 sequence: CASSTGLAGVLSYEQYF. The CDR3, as DNA: TGCGCCAGCAGCACGGGACTAGCGGGGGTACTCTCCTACGAGCAGTACTTC.

The chain employs TRBV5-5 and TRBJ2-2; the D is unclear. The CDR3 is made up of 13 amino acids. Trimming cost V 1 base and J 6 bases, with 7 bases left between them. In germline, CDR1 is SGHKS, CDR2 YYEKEE (reference sequence). This CDR3 reads CASSLTGPGELFF. The DNA for the CDR3 is TGTGCCAGCAGCTTGACCGGTCCCGGGGAGCTGTTTTTT.

The V and J genes are TRBV7-8 and TRBJ1-6; D is undetermined. The CDR3 has 17 amino acids. Per the germline V gene, CDR1 is SGHVS and CDR2 is FQNEAQ. V shed 5 bases and J shed 0 bases, with 14 bases lying between them. The CDR3 loop reads CASSPRMSSSYNSPLHF. Here the CDR3 DNA reads TGTGCCAGCAGCCCACGAATGTCGAGCTCCTATAATTCACCCCTCCACTTT.

V and J are TRBV10-3 and TRBJ1-1, with unresolved D. The germline CDR1 and CDR2 sequences are ENHRY and SYGVKD. V shed 4 bases and J shed 5 bases, with 5 bases lying between them. This CDR3 is built from 11 residues. The CDR3 region is CAISGGTEAFF. CDR3 nucleotide sequence: TGTGCCATCAGTGGAGGGACTGAAGCTTTCTTT.

The V call is TRBV5-4, the J call TRBJ2-3; 15 bases map to TRBD2. The V gene's germline CDR1 is SGHNT and CDR2 YYREEE (reference sequence). V was clipped by 4 bases and J by 4 bases; unmatched bases: 4. This CDR3 is built from 16 residues. The CDR3 DNA sequence: TGTGCCAGCAGCCCCGGACTAGCGGGGGGGCCAGATACGCAGTATTTT. Its protein is CASSPGLAGGPDTQYF.

Only one count was recorded for this clone. The rearrangement joins TRBV4-3 to TRBJ1-6; maybe TRBD1 (5 bases). The CDR3 sequence is 15 residues long. CDR1 is LGHNA and CDR2 is YSLEER in the germline V gene. Trimming stripped 0 bases from V and 10 bases from J, with 13 bases between. CDR3 residues: CASSQERGWGSPLHF. CDR3 nucleotide sequence: TGCGCCAGCAGCCAAGAAAGGGGATGGGGCTCACCCCTCCACTTT.

J is TRBJ2-7 and V is TRBV18, with 9 bases fitting TRBD1. There are 15 residues in the CDR3. The junction had 9 bases not matched to a gene; V was cut back by 3 bases and J by 6 bases. Germline assignment: CDR1 KGHSH and CDR2 LQKENI. CDR3 in amino acids: CASSPRTGAYSEQYF. The CDR3 nucleotides read TGTGCCAGCTCACCGAGGACAGGGGCTTATTCCGAGCAGTACTTC.

V is TRBV27 and J is TRBJ2-1; D perhaps matches TRBD1 (6 bases). This CDR3 has 15 residues. Germline V gene data show CDR1 as MNHEY and CDR2 as SMNVEV (reference sequence). The germline V and J ends were trimmed by 2 bases and 4 bases, with 12 bases remaining between them. This CDR3 reads CASSLSNRAYNEQFF. CDR3 in DNA: TGTGCCAGCAGTTTAAGTAACAGGGCTTACAATGAGCAGTTCTTC.

The gene calls are TRBV11-2 and TRBJ2-7, with a weak D call TRBD1 (6 bases). CDR3 length: 15 amino acids. CDR1 and CDR2 from the germline V gene are SGHAT and FQNNGV. The V end lost 4 bases, the J end lost 5 bases, and 18 bases lay between the germline ends. CDR3 sequence (DNA): TGTGCCAGCAGCTCCTACAGGGTCTTAGTCCACGAGCAGTACTTC. Its translation is CASSSYRVLVHEQYF.

This chain links TRBV7-3 with TRBJ2-3; 7 bases are a match to TRBD2. The CDR3 has 19 residues. With 10 bases clipped from V and 0 bases from J, the junction kept 22 bases outside the gene matches. CDR1 and CDR2 from the germline V gene are SGHTA and FQGTGA. In DNA, the CDR3 is TGTGCCATGATTTGGGGGGGAGAACACCTTAATGCTAGCACAGATACGCAGTATTTT. Its protein is CAMIWGGEHLNASTDTQYF.

The rearrangement joins TRBV7-9 to TRBJ2-7; 7 bases map to TRBD2. Germline loops: CDR1 SEHNR, CDR2 FQNEAQ (reference sequence). V shed 9 bases and J 13 bases; nucleotides not matched to a gene: 15. The CDR3 loop spans 12 amino acids. The CDR3 DNA reads TGTGCCAGTGGAGACACTAGGGACTACCGCTACTTC. Residues: CASGDTRDYRYF. Drawing the rest from reference TRBV7-9 and TRBJ2-7, the complete variable domain is DTGVSQNPRHKITKRGQNVTFRCDPISEHNRLYWYRQTLGQGPEFLTYFQNEAQLEKSRLLSDRFSAERPKGSFSTLEIQRTEQGDSAMYLCASGDTRDYRYFGPGTRLTVT.

The chain has TRBV7-2 and TRBJ2-1; TRBD2 aligns across 7 bases. V gave up 0 bases and J gave up 8 bases; unmatched junction bases: 1. The CDR3 totals 13 residues. The germline gives CDR1 SGHTA, CDR2 FQGNSA. The CDR3 loop reads CASSLAGGDEQFF. CDR3 nucleotide sequence: TGTGCCAGCAGCTTAGCGGGGGGGGATGAGCAGTTCTTC.

This clone was recorded a few times. V and J are TRBV6-2 or TRBV6-3 and TRBJ1-2; TRBD1 agrees at 9 bases. V dropped 5 bases and J dropped 6; count of bases not matched to a gene: 13. The germline CDR1 and CDR2 sequences are MNHEY and SVGEGT. CDR3 size: 16 residues. The CDR3 DNA reads as TGTGCCAGCAGTCTCCGGGACAGGGCCATAATTAATGGCTACACCTTC. Translation: CASSLRDRAIINGYTF.

The genes are TRBV5-4 and TRBJ2-3; possible D gene TRBD2, 5 bases. Germline CDR1 is SGHNT and CDR2 is YYREEE (reference sequence). Trimming stripped 2 bases from V and 4 bases from J, with 8 bases between. The CDR3 has 13 amino acids. In DNA form, the CDR3 reads TGTGCCAGCAGCTTCTTTAGCGCAGATACGCAGTATTTT. Amino acids: CASSFFSADTQYF.

This clone showed up just a few times. V is TRBV18 and J is TRBJ1-1; 7 bases map to TRBD1. The V segment lost 6 bases and the J segment 0 bases; nucleotides outside the gene matches: 4. The CDR3 extends over 14 amino acids. The V gene's germline CDR1 is KGHSH and CDR2 LQKENI. CDR3 sequence reads: CASSLGTVNTEAFF. The CDR3 DNA follows: TGTGCCAGCTCTCTCGGGACAGTGAACACTGAAGCTTTCTTT.

The chain combines TRBV6-6 with TRBJ1-1; 7 bases are a match to TRBD1. V was clipped by 4 bases and J by 4 bases; unmatched bases: 6. The CDR3 extends over 14 amino acids. Germline V CDR1 and CDR2: MNHNY, SVGAGI (reference sequence). CDR3 in DNA: TGTGCCAGCAGTTTCCCGACAGGGCCCACTGAAGCTTTCTTT. Amino acids: CASSFPTGPTEAFF.